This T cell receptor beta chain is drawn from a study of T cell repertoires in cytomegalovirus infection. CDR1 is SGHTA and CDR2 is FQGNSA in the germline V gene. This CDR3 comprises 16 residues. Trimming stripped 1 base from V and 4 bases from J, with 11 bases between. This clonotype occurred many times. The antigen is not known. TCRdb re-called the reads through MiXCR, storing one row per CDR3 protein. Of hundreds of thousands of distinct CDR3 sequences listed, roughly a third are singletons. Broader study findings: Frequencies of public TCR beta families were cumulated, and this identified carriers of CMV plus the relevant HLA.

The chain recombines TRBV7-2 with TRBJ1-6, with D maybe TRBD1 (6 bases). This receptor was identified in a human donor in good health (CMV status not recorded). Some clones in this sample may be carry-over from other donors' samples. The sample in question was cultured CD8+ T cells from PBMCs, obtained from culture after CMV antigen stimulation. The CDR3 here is CASSLGGTPYNSPLHF. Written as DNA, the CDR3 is TGTGCCAGCAGCTTAGGGGGGACACCTTATAATTCACCCCTCCACTTT.